This TCR beta chain stems from a study of blood T cell repertoires in COVID-19. At the level of the study: The study drew acute and convalescent COVID-19 samples from the United States, Italy and Spain.

The CDR3 contains 15 residues. Germline loops: CDR1 MNHEY, CDR2 SMNVEV (reference sequence). With V trimmed by 3 bases and J by 7 bases, 7 bases remained unmatched. In the original processing: By means of reference gene primer amplification, nucleated cell counts were estimated. Using immunoSEQ multiplex PCR, the repertoire was profiled, and TCRdb retains in-frame clones only, with some absent. Clone size and V and J calls were adopted from that table, with D and trimming inferred from the DNA. The repertoire holds about 520,000 clones, with roughly 88% as singletons. The sequenced material came from peripheral blood. V usage is TRBV27 and J usage is TRBJ2-7, with 12 bases identical to TRBD1. The receptor was derived from a human donor in a cohort sampled during active COVID-19. CDR3 sequence: CASSFRDRGRMEQYF. CDR3 sequence (DNA): TGTGCCAGCAGTTTTCGGGACAGGGGGCGCATGGAGCAGTACTTC.